The 26 T cell receptor beta chains listed next were all sequenced from one sample in a study of T cells in Graves' hyperthyroidism and ophthalmopathy (dated by TCRdb to 2018 to 2020). To prepare the library, multiplex PCR was applied. Sequencing relied on an Illumina HiSeq 2000. The TCR beta CDR3 regions were amplified from RNA transcripts. For the first round of RT-PCR on the TCR CDR3, the HTBI primer set was used together with the Qiagen OneStep RT-PCR kit. The public reads were reprocessed in TCRdb via fastp at Q25 and MiXCR, keeping in-frame beta chains. Identical CDR3 proteins give one entry, which carries the most common genes and DNA. In all, the sample holds about 570,000 distinct CDR3 sequences, and 13% to 15% of those were seen once. The ten biggest clones cover 11% to 15% of the sample. The sample taken for sequencing was blood. These receptors were collected from a woman in her forties with Graves' hyperthyroidism.

This clonotype was seen many times. J is TRBJ2-3 and V is TRBV20-1; 10 positions match TRBD2. Germline V gene data show CDR1 as DFQATT and CDR2 as SNEGSKA (reference sequence). V dropped 6 bases and J dropped 3; count of bases not matched to a gene: 3. The CDR3 consists of 13 residues. CDR3 nucleotides: TGCAGTGCCCAGACTAGCGGGACAGATACGCAGTATTTT. Protein sequence: CSAQTSGTDTQYF.

This clonotype was observed many times. The chain combines TRBV20-1 with TRBJ2-7; 7 bases map to TRBD2. The CDR3 loop spans 14 amino acids. V lost 6 bases to trimming and J lost 3 bases; unmatched junction nucleotides: 11. Germline V CDR1 and CDR2: DFQATT, SNEGSKA (reference sequence). The CDR3 DNA is TGCAGTGCATCGAGCGGGATATCCAACTACGAGCAGTACTTC. Translation: CSASSGISNYEQYF.

This clonotype came up a few times. This chain connects TRBV3-1 to TRBJ2-2, with 8 bases fitting TRBD2. V shed 3 bases and J 5 bases; nucleotides not matched to a gene: 8. Germline loops: CDR1 LGHDT, CDR2 YNNKEL (reference sequence). The CDR3 is 16 amino acids. In DNA form, the CDR3 reads TGTGCCAGCAGCCAGAGCACGGGCGGGAGGACCGGGGAGCTGTTTTTT. Protein: CASSQSTGGRTGELFF.

This rearrangement joins TRBV7-9 to TRBJ2-7; D possibly corresponds to TRBD1 (5 bases). Germline CDR1 and CDR2: SEHNR and FQNEAQ (reference sequence). The CDR3 is 17 residues long. Trimming took 5 bases from V and 3 from J, leaving 23 bases between them. The CDR3 region is CASSKPSQARRGYEQYF. Written as DNA, the CDR3 is TGTGCCAGCAGCAAACCCTCACAGGCCCGAAGGGGCTACGAGCAGTACTTC.

The table lists this clonotype with many counts. This sequence joins TRBV7-3 and TRBJ2-2; tentative D call: TRBD1 (5 bases). The V gene's germline CDR1 is SGHTA and CDR2 FQGTGA. CDR3 size: 16 residues. V shed 6 bases and J shed 1 base, with 15 bases lying between them. CDR3 residues: CASRFNQGQNTGELFF. In nucleotides, the CDR3 is TGTGCCAGCAGGTTTAATCAGGGCCAGAACACCGGGGAGCTGTTTTTT.

The sample holds a few counts of this clonotype. The V call is TRBV28, the J call TRBJ2-1, with 10 bases identical to TRBD2. J lost 6 bases, V lost 9 bases, and 11 bases had no gene match. There are 15 residues in the CDR3. The germline CDR1 and CDR2 sequences are MDHEN and SYDVKM. The CDR3 region is CASFSLAGASNEQFF. The CDR3 DNA is TGTGCCAGTTTTTCGCTAGCGGGAGCCTCCAATGAGCAGTTCTTC.

This clonotype was seen many times. The gene calls are TRBV5-1 and TRBJ2-1; the D gene is possibly TRBD1 (6 bases). The V gene lost 0 bases and the J gene lost 6 bases, with 13 bases spanning the gap. Germline-derived CDR1 and CDR2 are SGHRS and YFSETQ. The CDR3 is made up of 15 amino acids. The CDR3 DNA is TGCGCCAGCAGCTTGGCGGTTGGACAGTTCAATGAGCAGTTCTTC. The encoded protein is CASSLAVGQFNEQFF.

There are many counts of this clonotype. The chain recombines TRBV7-9 with TRBJ2-1; D gene ambiguous. Germline lookup yields CDR1 SEHNR and CDR2 FQNEAQ (reference sequence). The CDR3 is made up of 12 amino acids. V gave up 1 base and J gave up 8 bases, with 6 bases separating them. This chain's CDR3 is CASSLGQDEQFF. The DNA for the CDR3 is TGTGCCAGCAGCTTAGGCCAAGATGAGCAGTTCTTC.

This clonotype was found a few times. This chain joins TRBV29-1 and TRBJ2-5, with D unresolved. Germline V gives CDR1 SQVTM, CDR2 ANQGSEA. Trimming left V 5 bases short and J 5 bases short, with 9 bases between. This CDR3 contains 11 residues. In nucleotides, the CDR3 is TGCAGCGTTCAGAAGAGGGAGACCCAGTACTTC. Translated, it gives CSVQKRETQYF.

This clonotype was observed many times. The chain is built from TRBV12-3 or TRBV12-4 and TRBJ1-5; D remains ambiguous. Trimming shortened V by 3 bases and J by 5 bases, and 17 bases separated the two germline ends. The CDR3 spans 16 residues. The CDR3 here is CASSFPDLFTDQPQHF. For the CDR3, the DNA is TGTGCCAGCAGTTTTCCCGATCTATTTACAGATCAGCCCCAGCATTTT.

This clonotype was counted ten times or more. This rearrangement joins TRBV10-3 to TRBJ1-2; 8 positions match TRBD1. CDR1 and CDR2 from the germline V gene are ENHRY and SYGVKD. This CDR3 comprises 15 residues. Germline trimming cut 4 bases from V and 2 bases from J; bases unmatched to any gene: 6. CDR3 sequence: CAISVPTGGNYGYTF. CDR3 bases: TGTGCCATCAGTGTCCCAACAGGGGGAAACTATGGCTACACCTTC.

The chain joins TRBV25-1 to TRBJ2-1, with D perhaps TRBD2 (5 bases). CDR1 and CDR2 (germline): MGHDK, SYGVNS. The ends were cut back, 1 base at V and 7 bases at J, with 20 bases in the middle. The length of the CDR3 is 17 residues. The CDR3 here is CASSEFAPGLPGNEQFF. CDR3 DNA: TGTGCCAGCAGTGAATTTGCCCCGGGCCTCCCGGGAAATGAGCAGTTCTTC.

This clonotype was detected a few times. The rearrangement joins TRBV6-1 to TRBJ2-3; 9 bases fit TRBD2. This CDR3 region has 15 residues. Germline values: CDR1 MNHNS, CDR2 SASEGT. After removal of 7 bases from V and 1 base from J, the junction contained 6 bases not matched to a gene. CDR3 coding DNA: TGTGCCAGCATCCCCATAGCGGGGGGCACAGATACGCAGTATTTT. Its translation is CASIPIAGGTDTQYF.

Only a few counts were recorded for this clonotype. The chain employs TRBV10-2 and TRBJ2-7; no clear D gene. There are 14 residues in the CDR3. The V gene lost 5 bases and the J gene lost 6 bases, with 17 bases spanning the gap. The germline CDR1 and CDR2 sequences are WSHSY and SAAADI. As DNA, the CDR3 is TGCGCCAGCAGTTCCGACCTCTCGTCGGCCGAGCAGTACTTC. Protein sequence: CASSSDLSSAEQYF.

The gene calls are TRBV10-3 and TRBJ2-2; 11 bases fit TRBD2. J gave up 1 base and V 5 bases, and 3 bases lay outside the gene matches. Germline V lookup: CDR1 ENHRY, CDR2 SYGVKD. The CDR3 runs to 16 residues. CDR3 DNA sequence: TGTGCCATCAGTTCCGGGACTAGCGGGAACACCGGGGAGCTGTTTTTT. It yields the protein CAISSGTSGNTGELFF.

At least ten counts were recorded for this clonotype. The chain couples TRBV5-1 to TRBJ2-1; tentative D call: TRBD2 (5 bases). Looked up from germline, CDR1 is SGHRS and CDR2 is YFSETQ. V was shortened by 5 bases and J by 0 bases, with 15 bases between the two germline ends. The CDR3 extends over 16 amino acids. The DNA for the CDR3 is TGCGCCAGCAGTCCACATGGGGAGAGCTCCTACAATGAGCAGTTCTTC. Encoded protein: CASSPHGESSYNEQFF.

The chain uses TRBV12-3 or TRBV12-4 and TRBJ2-2; D perhaps matches TRBD1 (5 bases). The CDR3 spans 12 residues. Deletions cut 3 bases from V and 7 bases from J, with 6 bases between. This CDR3 reads CASSFRVGELFF. DNA of the CDR3: TGTGCCAGCAGTTTCAGGGTCGGGGAGCTGTTTTTT.

This clonotype was observed at least ten times. This chain links TRBV10-3 with TRBJ1-4, with D uncertain. The CDR3 totals 12 residues. V was shortened by 3 bases and J by 3 bases, with 2 bases between the two germline ends. CDR1 ENHRY and CDR2 SYGVKD come from the germline V gene. CDR3 bases: TGTGCCATCAGTGACGCTAATGAAAAACTGTTTTTT. As protein: CAISDANEKLFF.

There are many counts of this clonotype. This sequence joins TRBV5-1 and TRBJ2-1; 15 positions match TRBD2. The V gene end was trimmed by 4 bases and the J gene end by 3 bases; junction bases not matched to a gene: 2. This CDR3 has 16 amino acids. Germline V lookup: CDR1 SGHRS, CDR2 YFSETQ. CDR3 sequence (DNA): TGCGCCAGCAGCGAGGGACTAGCGGGAGGCTACAATGAGCAGTTCTTC. It codes for CASSEGLAGGYNEQFF. The whole variable domain, filled in from reference TRBV5-1 and TRBJ2-1, reads KAGVTQTPRYLIKTRGQQVTLSCSPISGHRSVSWYQQTPGQGLQFLFEYFSETQRNKGNFPGRFSGRQFSNSRSEMNVSTLELGDSALYLCASSEGLAGGYNEQFFGPGTRLTVL.

The table lists this clonotype with many counts. The J gene is TRBJ1-1, the V gene TRBV28, with no clear D. Looked up from germline, CDR1 is MDHEN and CDR2 is SYDVKM. This CDR3 contains 11 residues. The V end lost 7 bases, the J end lost 3 bases, and 6 bases lay between the germline ends. CDR3 DNA: TGTGCCAGCATCTCCGACACTGAAGCTTTCTTT. Amino acids: CASISDTEAFF.

The chain carries TRBV7-2 and TRBJ1-3, with D possibly matching TRBD1 (5 bases). Germline V gives CDR1 SGHTA, CDR2 FQGNSA. V shed 5 bases and J shed 0 bases, with 11 bases lying between them. The CDR3 extends over 15 amino acids. The CDR3 nucleotides are TGTGCCAGCAGCACAGGACAATTCTCTGGAAACACCATATATTTT. This encodes CASSTGQFSGNTIYF.

This clonotype has just a few counts. The rearrangement links TRBV25-1 to TRBJ2-1; 11 bases line up with TRBD2. The germline V gene encodes CDR1 MGHDK and CDR2 SYGVNS. V shed 6 bases and J 8 bases; nucleotides not matched to a gene: 6. There are 14 residues in the CDR3. This chain's CDR3 is CASRGLAVGHEQFF. CDR3 nucleotide sequence: TGTGCCAGCAGGGGACTAGCGGTAGGGCATGAGCAGTTCTTC.

With regard to this clonotype: This clone may be a read error of a much larger clone one base away. The gene calls are TRBV3-1 and TRBJ1-4; unclear D gene. V dropped 8 bases and J dropped 8 bases, with 15 bases sitting between them. The CDR3 contains 13 residues. The V gene's germline CDR1 is LGHDT and CDR2 YNNKEL (reference sequence). CDR3 sequence reads: CASGAGPGEKLFF. The CDR3, as DNA: TGTGCCAGCGGCGCTGGACCGGGGGAAAAACTGTTTTTT.

This clonotype appeared many times. The CDR3 loop is CASSQRTGGYNSPLHF. DNA of the CDR3: TGTGCCAGCAGTCAAAGGACAGGGGGGTATAATTCACCCCTCCACTTT. The chain has TRBV12-3 or TRBV12-4 and TRBJ1-6; 10 bases align to TRBD1. The CDR3 loop spans 16 amino acids. V was clipped by 5 bases and J by 4 bases; unmatched bases: 5.

This clonotype was counted ten times or more. The chain recombines TRBV9 with TRBJ2-7; tentative D call: TRBD1 (6 bases). The germline CDR1 and CDR2 sequences are SGDLS and YYNGEE. The CDR3 contains 15 residues. With 1 base removed from V and 3 bases from J, the gap between germline ends came to 14 bases. The CDR3 nucleotides are TGTGCCAGCAGCGTAACCGCAGGGACAAGCTACGAGCAGTACTTC. It specifies CASSVTAGTSYEQYF.

This clonotype came up many times. CDR3 nucleotide sequence: TGTGCCTGGACCCCTGTGGACAGGGGTTCCTACGAGCAGTACTTC. Protein: CAWTPVDRGSYEQYF. The chain recombines TRBV30 with TRBJ2-7, with TRBD1 matching over 9 bases. The germline gives CDR1 GTSNPN, CDR2 SVGIG (reference sequence). The V segment lost 4 bases and the J segment 1 base; nucleotides outside the gene matches: 8. The CDR3 runs to 15 residues.